A selection of T cell receptor beta chains follows, all from one sample in a study of blood T cell repertoires in COVID-19. Libraries were prepared by immunoSEQ multiplex PCR; TCRdb keeps only in-frame clonotypes and omits some of them. The sample has roughly 230,000 clones, 70% to 90% seen once; the top ten hold approximately 0.89%. Sequencing used peripheral blood. All receptors derive from a man in his forties with acute or convalescent COVID-19. Both conserved end residues are part of each CDR3.

v_gene	j_gene	CDR3aa
TRBV5-6	TRBJ2-1	CASSLGLGLSYNEQFF
TRBV5-1	TRBJ1-1	CASSSTFKTGRNTEAFF
TRBV6-6	TRBJ1-1	CASSQQGNTEAFF
TRBV4-1	TRBJ2-3	CASSQDLTGRNQGTQYF
TRBV9	TRBJ1-1	CASSAEVGGAEWNTEAFF
TRBV5-1	TRBJ1-1	CASSPPQVNTEAFF
TRBV4-3	TRBJ1-2	CASSQDPLFSGYTF
TRBV7-3	TRBJ2-7	CASSLNRASYEQYF
TRBV30	TRBJ1-1	CAWSTTGGTEAFF
TRBV6-5	TRBJ2-3	CATRGILGTDTQYF
TRBV7-9	TRBJ1-4	CASSSGQGEGEKLFF
TRBV6-1	TRBJ2-7	CASSEKLEGYEQYF
TRBV5-1	TRBJ1-4	CASSSGGADEKLFF
TRBV4-1	TRBJ2-5	CASSQDRQTQETQYF
TRBV5-1	TRBJ2-5	CASSWTSGGGGETQYF
TRBV7-9	TRBJ1-2	CASSPSPSGGYYGYTF
TRBV2	TRBJ1-1	CASSEARGATEAFF
TRBV6-5	TRBJ1-4	CASRYSGGTGNEKLFF
TRBV11-2	TRBJ2-7	CASSLGLNYEQYF
TRBV5-6	TRBJ1-1	CASNAPKGTEAFF
TRBV2	TRBJ2-1	CASSPRAGQGPVRLSYNEQFF
TRBV5-1	TRBJ1-1	CASSYGLDSNTEAFF
TRBV29-1	TRBJ1-2	CSVKGQGAYGYTF
TRBV24-1	TRBJ1-2	CATSDLTGDRGYTF
TRBV2	TRBJ2-1	CATQDSLLSYNEQFF
TRBV18	TRBJ1-2	CASSPEVVGGRVRYTF
TRBV30	TRBJ1-2	CAWSAGNYGYTF
TRBV19	TRBJ1-5	CASSPGGQWRGNQPQHF
TRBV29-1	TRBJ1-2	CSVEIDRGGGYGYTF
TRBV6-6	TRBJ2-1	CASSSLPNEQFF
TRBV5-1	TRBJ1-1	CASRDGSGNTEAFF
TRBV2	TRBJ2-4	CASSPMTRAQYF
TRBV5-8	TRBJ2-7	CASSLDRGSYEQYF
TRBV9	TRBJ2-3	CASTEGPGDTQYF
TRBV29-1	TRBJ1-2	CSVETGGRYGYTF
TRBV6-5	TRBJ1-2	CASSRGAGVSYGYTF
TRBV7-3	TRBJ2-7	CASSATGGAGEQYF
TRBV28	TRBJ2-3	CASSPGNTDTQYF
TRBV2	TRBJ2-7	CASRAISSYEQYF
TRBV5-1	TRBJ2-5	CASRTTGVITGTETQYF
TRBV6-5	TRBJ1-2	CASKQGLNYGYTF
TRBV9	TRBJ1-6	CASSVAGADSPLHF
TRBV6-6	TRBJ2-7	CASSYSGPSSYEQYF
TRBV18	TRBJ1-6	CASSPDKNSPLHF
TRBV11-3	TRBJ1-3	CASSLYGDGGNTIYF
TRBV5-1	TRBJ2-1	CASSLISGQVSNEQFF
TRBV12-3/TRBV12-4	TRBJ2-5	CASGGDQETQYF
TRBV29-1	TRBJ1-2	CSVGAQDLNYGYTF
TRBV2	TRBJ1-4	CASSSQGLGEKLFF
TRBV7-9	TRBJ2-6	CASSLLTGEMRANVLTF
TRBV9	TRBJ1-3	CASSVFAGGSGNTIYF
TRBV30	TRBJ2-1	CAWSSSSTSGMPFRYNEQFF